This TCR beta chain came from a study of control samples from healthy donors and cancer patients. Looked up from germline, CDR1 is MNHNS and CDR2 is SASEGT. Trimming took 3 bases from V and 7 from J; bases not matched to a gene: 4. This CDR3 is 13 amino acids long. Only in-frame clones appear in the TCRdb table, and some are missing; sequencing was by immunoSEQ multiplex PCR. In the table there are about 80,000 clones, 75% to 95% of which are singletons. The chain couples TRBV6-1 to TRBJ1-2; 8 positions agree with TRBD1. Sample: blood. This TCR derives from a man aged 45 to 65 in good health. CDR3 amino acids: CASSDGQGGGYTF. The CDR3 coding sequence is TGTGCCAGCAGTGATGGACAGGGAGGTGGCTACACCTTC.